This T cell receptor (beta chain) stems from a study of blood T cell repertoires in COVID-19. Study-level information: In each case, the material was cDNA or gDNA derived from T cells, B-cell-depleted T cells, or PBMCs.

The CDR3 consists of 15 residues. V was shortened by 5 bases and J by 3 bases, with 13 bases between the two germline ends. The germline gives CDR1 MNHEY, CDR2 SVGAGI. In the original processing: Reference gene primer amplification gave estimated nucleated cell counts. Profiled with immunoSEQ multiplex PCR; TCRdb holds only in-frame clones, not every one. V, J and clone size were drawn from that table, and D and trimming were deduced from the DNA. The sample consists of about 190,000 clones, 70% to 80% of them appearing once. There are a few counts of this clone. The chain joins TRBV6-5 to TRBJ1-4; tentatively, D is TRBD1 (6 bases). The specimen was peripheral blood. This TCR derives from a woman aged 45-59 years with acute or convalescent COVID-19. CDR3 nucleotides: TGTGCCAGCAGTCGCTCAGGACAGCCTAATGAAAAACTGTTTTTT. It is translated as CASSRSGQPNEKLFF.